Included here is one T cell receptor (beta chain) sequence, with context. Its matching antigen is unknown. There are 15 residues in the CDR3. The V end lost 5 bases, the J end lost 2 bases, and 10 bases lay between the germline ends. The data derive from a study of CD8 T cells in ankylosing spondylitis. General study results and limits: Apparently characteristic of ankylosing spondylitis blood was a TCR beta motif (fewer than 10 highly homologous variants).

Quantitative 5'-RACE with molecular barcodes generated TCR beta libraries. TCRdb processed the 5' RACE reads anew with MiXCR; each CDR3 protein has one entry. The sample holds 180,000 or so distinct CDR3 sequences, 11% seen once. This clonotype was obtained from a male donor with ankylosing spondylitis or in good health (not recorded which). The specimen sequenced was blood, either unsorted or a sorted T cell fraction (not recorded which). This chain uses TRBV12-3 or TRBV12-4 with TRBJ2-6; D may be TRBD1 (6 bases). The CDR3 sequence is CASSPGVTGANVLTF. CDR3 bases: TGTGCCAGCAGTCCAGGGGTAACTGGGGCCAACGTCCTGACTTTC.